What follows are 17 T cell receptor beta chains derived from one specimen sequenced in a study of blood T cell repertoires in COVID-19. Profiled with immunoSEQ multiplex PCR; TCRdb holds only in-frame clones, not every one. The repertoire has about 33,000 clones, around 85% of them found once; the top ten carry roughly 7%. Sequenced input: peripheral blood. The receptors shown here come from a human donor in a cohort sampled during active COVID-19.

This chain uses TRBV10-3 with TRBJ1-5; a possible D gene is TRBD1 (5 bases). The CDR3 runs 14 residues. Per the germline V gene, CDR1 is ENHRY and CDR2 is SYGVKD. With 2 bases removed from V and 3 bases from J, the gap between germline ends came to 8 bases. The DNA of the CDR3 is TGTGCCATCAGTGAGGACAGCTACAATCAGCCCCAGCATTTT. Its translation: CAISEDSYNQPQHF.

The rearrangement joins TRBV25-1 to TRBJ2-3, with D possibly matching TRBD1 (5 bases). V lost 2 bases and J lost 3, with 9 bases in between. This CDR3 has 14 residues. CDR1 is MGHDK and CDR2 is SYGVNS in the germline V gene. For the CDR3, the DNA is TGTGCCAGCAGTGAAGACAGCAAAACAGATACGCAGTATTTT. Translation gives CASSEDSKTDTQYF.

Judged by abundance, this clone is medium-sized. In DNA form, the CDR3 reads TGCGCCAGCAGCCAAGATGGACTAGCGGGAGGAGAGACCCAGTACTTC. Residues: CASSQDGLAGGETQYF. The rearrangement joins TRBV4-1 to TRBJ2-5; 14 bases are a match to TRBD2. This CDR3 comprises 16 residues. Germline CDR1 is MGHRA and CDR2 is YSYEKL. After removal of 0 bases from V and 4 bases from J, the junction contained 1 base not matched to a gene.

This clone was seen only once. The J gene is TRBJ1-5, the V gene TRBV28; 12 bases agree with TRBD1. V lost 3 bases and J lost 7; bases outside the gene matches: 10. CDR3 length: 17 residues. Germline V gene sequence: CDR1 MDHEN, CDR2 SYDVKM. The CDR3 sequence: CASSLATGQGAGQPQHF. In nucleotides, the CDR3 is TGTGCCAGCAGTTTGGCTACGGGACAGGGGGCCGGGCAGCCCCAGCATTTT.

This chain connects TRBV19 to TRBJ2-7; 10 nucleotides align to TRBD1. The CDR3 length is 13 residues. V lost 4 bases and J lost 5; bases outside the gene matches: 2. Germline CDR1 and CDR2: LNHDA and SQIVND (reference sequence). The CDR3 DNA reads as TGTGCCAGTAGTAGGGACAGGGGCCACGAGCAGTACTTC. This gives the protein CASSRDRGHEQYF.

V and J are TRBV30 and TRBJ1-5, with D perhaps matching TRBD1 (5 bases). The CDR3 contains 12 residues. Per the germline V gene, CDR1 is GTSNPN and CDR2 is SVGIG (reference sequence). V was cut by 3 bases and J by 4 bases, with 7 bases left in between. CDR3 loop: CAWSSGNQPQHF. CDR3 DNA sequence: TGTGCCTGGAGCTCAGGGAATCAGCCCCAGCATTTT.

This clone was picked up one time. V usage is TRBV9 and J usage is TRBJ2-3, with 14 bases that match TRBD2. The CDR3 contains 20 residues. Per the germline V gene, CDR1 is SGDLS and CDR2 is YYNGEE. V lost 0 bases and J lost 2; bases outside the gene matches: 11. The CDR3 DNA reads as TGTGCCAGCAGCGTAGCAGGTGGGACTAGCGGGGGCGCTTTCACAGATACGCAGTATTTT. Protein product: CASSVAGGTSGGAFTDTQYF.

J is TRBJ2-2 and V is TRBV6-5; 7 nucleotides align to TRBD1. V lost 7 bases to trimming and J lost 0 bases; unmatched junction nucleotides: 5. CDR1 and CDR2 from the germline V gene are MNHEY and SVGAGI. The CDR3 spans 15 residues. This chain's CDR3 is CASISGTANTGELFF. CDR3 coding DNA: TGTGCCAGCATTTCCGGGACAGCGAACACCGGGGAGCTGTTTTTT.

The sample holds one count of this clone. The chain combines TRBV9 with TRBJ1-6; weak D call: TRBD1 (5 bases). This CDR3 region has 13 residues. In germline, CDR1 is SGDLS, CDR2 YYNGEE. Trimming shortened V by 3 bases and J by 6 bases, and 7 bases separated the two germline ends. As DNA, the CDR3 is TGTGCCAGCAGCGAGGGGCTTAATTCACCCCTCCACTTT. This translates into CASSEGLNSPLHF. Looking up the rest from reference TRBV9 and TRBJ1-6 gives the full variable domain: DSGVTQTPKHLITATGQRVTLRCSPRSGDLSVYWYQQSLDQGLQFLIQYYNGEERAKGNILERFSAQQFPDLHSELNLSSLELGDSALYFCASSEGLNSPLHFGNGTRLTVT.

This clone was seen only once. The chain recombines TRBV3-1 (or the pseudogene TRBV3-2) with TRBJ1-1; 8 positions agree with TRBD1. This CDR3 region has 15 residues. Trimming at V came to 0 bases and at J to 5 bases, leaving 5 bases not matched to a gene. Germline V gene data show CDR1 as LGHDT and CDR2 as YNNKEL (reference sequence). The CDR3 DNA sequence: TGTGCCAGCAGCCAAGACCCAGGGGGCTGGACTGAAGCTTTCTTT. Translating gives CASSQDPGGWTEAFF.

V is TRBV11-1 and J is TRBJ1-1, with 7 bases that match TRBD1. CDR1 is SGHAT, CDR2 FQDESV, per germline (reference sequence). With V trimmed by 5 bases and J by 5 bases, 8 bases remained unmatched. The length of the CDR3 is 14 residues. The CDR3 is CASSSRDSMTEAFF. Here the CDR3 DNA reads TGTGCCAGCAGCAGCCGGGACAGCATGACTGAAGCTTTCTTT.

The CDR3 region has the DNA TGTGCCAGCAAAAACGGCAGGGTGGCAGGTCAGCCCCAGCATTTT. Protein product: CASKNGRVAGQPQHF. The chain couples TRBV6-5 to TRBJ1-5; weak D call: TRBD1 (5 bases). Trimming took 7 bases from V and 6 from J, leaving 19 bases between them. Germline V gene sequence: CDR1 MNHEY, CDR2 SVGAGI. This CDR3 has 15 residues.

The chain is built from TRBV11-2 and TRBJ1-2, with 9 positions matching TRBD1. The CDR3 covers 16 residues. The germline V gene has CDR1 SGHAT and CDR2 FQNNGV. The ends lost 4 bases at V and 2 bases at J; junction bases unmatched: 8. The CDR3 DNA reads TGTGCCAGCAGCTCACTCCGGGACAGGGACAACTATGGCTACACCTTC. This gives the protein CASSSLRDRDNYGYTF. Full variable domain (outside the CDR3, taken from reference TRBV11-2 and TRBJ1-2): EAGVAQSPRYKIIEKRQSVAFWCNPISGHATLYWYQQILGQGPKLLIQFQNNGVVDDSQLPKDRFSAERLKGVDSTLKIQPAKLEDSAVYLCASSSLRDRDNYGYTFGSGTRLTVV.

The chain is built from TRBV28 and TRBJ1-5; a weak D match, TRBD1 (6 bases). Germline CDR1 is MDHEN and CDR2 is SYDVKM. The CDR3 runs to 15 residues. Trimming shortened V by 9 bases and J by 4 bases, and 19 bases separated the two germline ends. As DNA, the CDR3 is TGTGCCAGTGACTGGGGGGGCGCGGGGAATCAGCCCCAGCATTTT. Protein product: CASDWGGAGNQPQHF.

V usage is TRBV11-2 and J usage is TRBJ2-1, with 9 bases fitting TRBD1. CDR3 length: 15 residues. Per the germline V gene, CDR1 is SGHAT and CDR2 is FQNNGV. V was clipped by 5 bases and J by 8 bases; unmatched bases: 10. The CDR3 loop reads CASSSPDRGTDEQFF. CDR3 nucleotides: TGTGCCAGCAGCAGCCCGGACAGGGGAACGGATGAGCAGTTCTTC.

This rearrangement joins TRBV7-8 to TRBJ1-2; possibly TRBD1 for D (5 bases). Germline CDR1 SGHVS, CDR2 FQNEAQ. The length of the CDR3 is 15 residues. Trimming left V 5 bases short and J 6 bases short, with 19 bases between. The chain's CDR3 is CASSPGDVLGHGYTF. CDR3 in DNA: TGTGCCAGCAGCCCGGGGGACGTCCTGGGGCATGGCTACACCTTC.

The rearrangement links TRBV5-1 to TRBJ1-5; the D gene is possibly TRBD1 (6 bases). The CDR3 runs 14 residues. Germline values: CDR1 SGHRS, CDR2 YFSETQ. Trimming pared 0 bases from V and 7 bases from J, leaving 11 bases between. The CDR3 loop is CASSLGGPRQPQHF. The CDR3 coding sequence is TGCGCCAGCAGCTTGGGGGGGCCCAGGCAGCCCCAGCATTTT.